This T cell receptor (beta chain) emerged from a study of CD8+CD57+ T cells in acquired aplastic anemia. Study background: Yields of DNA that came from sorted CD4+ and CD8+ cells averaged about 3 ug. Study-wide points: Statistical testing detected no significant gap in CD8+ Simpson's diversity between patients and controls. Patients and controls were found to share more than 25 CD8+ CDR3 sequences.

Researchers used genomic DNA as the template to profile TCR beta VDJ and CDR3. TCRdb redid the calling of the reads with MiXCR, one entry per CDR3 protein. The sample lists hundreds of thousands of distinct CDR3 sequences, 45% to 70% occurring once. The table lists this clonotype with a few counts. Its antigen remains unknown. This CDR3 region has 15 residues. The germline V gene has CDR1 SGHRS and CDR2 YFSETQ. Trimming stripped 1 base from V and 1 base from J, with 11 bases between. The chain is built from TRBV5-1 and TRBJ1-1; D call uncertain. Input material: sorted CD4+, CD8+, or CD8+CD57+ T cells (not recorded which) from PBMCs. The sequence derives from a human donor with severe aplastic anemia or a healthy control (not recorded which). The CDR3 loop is CASSLFRGGNTEAFF. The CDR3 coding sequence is TGCGCCAGCAGCTTGTTCCGAGGCGGGAACACTGAAGCTTTCTTT.